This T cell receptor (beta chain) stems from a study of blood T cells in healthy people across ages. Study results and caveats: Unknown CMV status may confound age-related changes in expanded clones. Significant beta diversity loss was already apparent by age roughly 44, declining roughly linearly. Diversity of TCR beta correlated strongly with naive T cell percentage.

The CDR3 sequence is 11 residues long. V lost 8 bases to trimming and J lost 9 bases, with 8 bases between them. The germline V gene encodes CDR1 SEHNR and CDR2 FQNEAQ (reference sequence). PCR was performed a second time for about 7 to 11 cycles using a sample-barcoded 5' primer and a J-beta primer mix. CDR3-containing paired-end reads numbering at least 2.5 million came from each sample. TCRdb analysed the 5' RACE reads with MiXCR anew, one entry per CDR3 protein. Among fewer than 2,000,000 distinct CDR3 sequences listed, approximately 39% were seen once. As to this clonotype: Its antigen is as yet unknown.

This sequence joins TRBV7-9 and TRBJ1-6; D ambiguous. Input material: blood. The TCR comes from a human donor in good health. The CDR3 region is CASEGFSPLHF. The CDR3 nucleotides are TGTGCCAGCGAGGGCTTTTCACCCCTCCACTTT. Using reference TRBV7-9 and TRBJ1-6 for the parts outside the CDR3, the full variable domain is DTGVSQNPRHKITKRGQNVTFRCDPISEHNRLYWYRQTLGQGPEFLTYFQNEAQLEKSRLLSDRFSAERPKGSFSTLEIQRTEQGDSAMYLCASEGFSPLHFGNGTRLTVT.